This T cell receptor (beta chain) was sequenced during a study of CD8 T cells in ankylosing spondylitis. This clonotype was picked up many times. Its antigen is unknown. Whole-study findings and limits: Disease-associated clones were reportedly significantly overrepresented in matched ankylosing spondylitis synovial fluid.

MiXCR, applied by TCRdb to the 5' RACE reads, yields one record per CDR3 protein. The table has roughly 100,000 distinct CDR3 sequences, 24% seen once; the top ten hold 9% to 15%. Sequences were obtained from synovial fluid, either unsorted or a sorted T cell fraction (not recorded which). This TCR was recovered from a male donor with ankylosing spondylitis.

CDR3: CASSRTGTSGHYTDTQYF. For the CDR3, the DNA is TGTGCCAGCAGTCGCACCGGGACTAGCGGCCATTACACAGATACGCAGTATTTT. The J gene is TRBJ2-3, the V gene TRBV28, with 11 positions matching TRBD2. The CDR3 runs to 18 residues. V was clipped by 5 bases and J by 2 bases; unmatched bases: 12. Per the germline V gene, CDR1 is MDHEN and CDR2 is SYDVKM.